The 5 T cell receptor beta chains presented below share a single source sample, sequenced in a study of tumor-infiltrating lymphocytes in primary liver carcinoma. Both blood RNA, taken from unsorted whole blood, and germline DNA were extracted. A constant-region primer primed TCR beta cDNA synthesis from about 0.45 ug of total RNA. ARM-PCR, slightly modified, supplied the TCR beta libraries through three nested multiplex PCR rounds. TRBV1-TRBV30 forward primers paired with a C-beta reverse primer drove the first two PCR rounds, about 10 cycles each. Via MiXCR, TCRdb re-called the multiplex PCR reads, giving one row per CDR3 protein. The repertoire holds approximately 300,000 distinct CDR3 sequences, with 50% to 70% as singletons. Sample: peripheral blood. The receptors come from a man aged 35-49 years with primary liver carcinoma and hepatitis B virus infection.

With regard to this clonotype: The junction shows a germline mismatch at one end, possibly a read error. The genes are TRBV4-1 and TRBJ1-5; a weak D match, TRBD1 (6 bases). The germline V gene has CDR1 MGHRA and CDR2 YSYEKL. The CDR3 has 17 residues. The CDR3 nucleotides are TGCACCAGCAGCCCTCTGGGGGGAGGCAAAACCGGACAGTCCCAGCATTTT. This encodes CTSSPLGGGKTGQSQHF.

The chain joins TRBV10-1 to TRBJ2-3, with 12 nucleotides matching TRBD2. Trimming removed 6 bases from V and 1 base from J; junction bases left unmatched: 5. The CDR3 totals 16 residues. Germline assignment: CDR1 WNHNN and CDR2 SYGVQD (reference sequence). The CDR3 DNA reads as TGCGCCAGCAGACTAGCGGGAGGAGGGGGCACAGATACGCAGTATTTT. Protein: CASRLAGGGGTDTQYF.

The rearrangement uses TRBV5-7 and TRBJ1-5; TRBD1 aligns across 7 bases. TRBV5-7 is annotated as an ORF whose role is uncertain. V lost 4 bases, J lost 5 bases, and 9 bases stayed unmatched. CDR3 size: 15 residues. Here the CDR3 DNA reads TGTGCCAGCAGCCCGACAGGGTGCGGCTATCAGCCCCAGCATTTT. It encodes CASSPTGCGYQPQHF.

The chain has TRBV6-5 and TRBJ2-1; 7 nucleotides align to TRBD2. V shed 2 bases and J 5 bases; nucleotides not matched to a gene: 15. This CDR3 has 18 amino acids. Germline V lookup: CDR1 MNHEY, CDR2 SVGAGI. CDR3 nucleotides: TGTGCCAGCAGTTACCGCTATGGACTAGGAATGGGGCACAATGAGCAGTTCTTC. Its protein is CASSYRYGLGMGHNEQFF.

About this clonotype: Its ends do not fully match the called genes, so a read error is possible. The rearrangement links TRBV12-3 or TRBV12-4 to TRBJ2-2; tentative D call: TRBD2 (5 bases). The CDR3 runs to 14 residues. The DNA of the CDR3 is TGTGCAAGCAGTTACTCCGTGGGCATCGGGGAGCTATTTTTT. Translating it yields CASSYSVGIGELFF.